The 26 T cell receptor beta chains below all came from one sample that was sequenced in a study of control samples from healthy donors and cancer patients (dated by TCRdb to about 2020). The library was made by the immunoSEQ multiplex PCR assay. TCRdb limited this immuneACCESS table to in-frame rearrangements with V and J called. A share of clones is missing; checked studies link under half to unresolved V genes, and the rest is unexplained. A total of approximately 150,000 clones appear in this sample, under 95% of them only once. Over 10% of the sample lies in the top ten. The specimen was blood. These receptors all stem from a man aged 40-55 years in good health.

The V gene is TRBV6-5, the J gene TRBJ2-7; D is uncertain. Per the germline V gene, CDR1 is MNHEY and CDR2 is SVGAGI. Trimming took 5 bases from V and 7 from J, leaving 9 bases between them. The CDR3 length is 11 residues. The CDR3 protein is CASSRSDEQYF. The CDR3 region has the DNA TGTGCCAGCAGTCGCTCTGATGAGCAGTACTTC.

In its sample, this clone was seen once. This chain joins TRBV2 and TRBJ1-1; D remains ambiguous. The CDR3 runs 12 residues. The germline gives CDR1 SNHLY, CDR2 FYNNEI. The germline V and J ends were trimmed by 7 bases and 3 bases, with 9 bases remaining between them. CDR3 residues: CASNGYDTEAFF. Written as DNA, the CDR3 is TGTGCCAGCAACGGTTATGACACTGAAGCTTTCTTT.

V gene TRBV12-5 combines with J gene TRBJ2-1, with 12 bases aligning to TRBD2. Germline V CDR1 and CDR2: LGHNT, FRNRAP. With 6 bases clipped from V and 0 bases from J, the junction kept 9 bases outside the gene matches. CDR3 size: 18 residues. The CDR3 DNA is TGTGCTAGTGGCCGACTAGCGGGAGACCCCAGCTCCTACAATGAGCAGTTCTTC. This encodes CASGRLAGDPSSYNEQFF.

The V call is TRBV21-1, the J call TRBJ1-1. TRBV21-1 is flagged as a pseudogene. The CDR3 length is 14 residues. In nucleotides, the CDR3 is TGTGCCAGCAGCATCACATCCAGGGCCTGGAGGGCTTTCTTT. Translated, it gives CASSITSRAWRAFF.

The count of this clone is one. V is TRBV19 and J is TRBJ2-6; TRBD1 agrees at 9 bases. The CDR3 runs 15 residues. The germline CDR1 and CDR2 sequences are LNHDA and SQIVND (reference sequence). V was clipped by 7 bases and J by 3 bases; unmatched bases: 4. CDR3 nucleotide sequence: TGTGCCAGTACAGGGACAGGGTTTGGGGCCAACGTCCTGACTTTC. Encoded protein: CASTGTGFGANVLTF.

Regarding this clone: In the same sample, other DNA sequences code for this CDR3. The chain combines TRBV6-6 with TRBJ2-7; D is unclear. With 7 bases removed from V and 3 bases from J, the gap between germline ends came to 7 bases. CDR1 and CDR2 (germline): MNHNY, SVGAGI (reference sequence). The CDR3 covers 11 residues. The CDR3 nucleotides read TGTGCCAGCACCTCCAGCTACGAGCAGTACTTC. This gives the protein CASTSSYEQYF.

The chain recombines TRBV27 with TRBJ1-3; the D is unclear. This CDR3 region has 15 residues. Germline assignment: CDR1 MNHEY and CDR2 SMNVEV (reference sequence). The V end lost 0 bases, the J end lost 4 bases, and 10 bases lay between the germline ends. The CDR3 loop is CASSLSGREGNTIYF. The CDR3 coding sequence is TGTGCCAGCAGTTTATCGGGTCGGGAAGGAAACACCATATATTTT.

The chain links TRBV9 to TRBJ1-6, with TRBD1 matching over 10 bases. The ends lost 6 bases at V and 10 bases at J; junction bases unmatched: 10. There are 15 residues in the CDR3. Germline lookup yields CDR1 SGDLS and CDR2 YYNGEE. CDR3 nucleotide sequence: TGTGCCAGCAAGGAGGGGACAGGGGATGGATCACCCCTCCACTTT. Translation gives CASKEGTGDGSPLHF.

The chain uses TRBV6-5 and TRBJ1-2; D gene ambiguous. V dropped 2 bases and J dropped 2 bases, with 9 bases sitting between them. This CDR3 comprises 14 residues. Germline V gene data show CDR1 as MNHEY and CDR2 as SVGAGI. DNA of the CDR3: TGTGCCAGCAGTTACCGCGGGAGCAACTATGGCTACACCTTC. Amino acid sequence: CASSYRGSNYGYTF.

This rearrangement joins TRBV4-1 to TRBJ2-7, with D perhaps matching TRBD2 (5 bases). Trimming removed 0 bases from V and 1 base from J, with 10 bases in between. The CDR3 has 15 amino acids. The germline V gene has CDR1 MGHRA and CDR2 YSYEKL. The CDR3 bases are TGCGCCAGCAGCCAAGAGGACGGAGGATCCTACGAGCAGTACTTC. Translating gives CASSQEDGGSYEQYF.

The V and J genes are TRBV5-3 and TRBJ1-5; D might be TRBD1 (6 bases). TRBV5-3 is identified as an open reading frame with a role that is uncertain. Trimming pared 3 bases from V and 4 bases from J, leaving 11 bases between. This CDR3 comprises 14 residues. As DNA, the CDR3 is TGTGCCAGAAGCTACACAGGGTTTAATCAGCCCCAGCATTTT. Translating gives CARSYTGFNQPQHF.

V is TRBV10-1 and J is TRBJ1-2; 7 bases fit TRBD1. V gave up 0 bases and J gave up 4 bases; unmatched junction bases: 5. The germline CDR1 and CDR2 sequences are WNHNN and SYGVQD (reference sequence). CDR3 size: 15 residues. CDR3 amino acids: CASSESRDSFYGYTF. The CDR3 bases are TGCGCCAGCAGTGAGTCGAGGGACAGCTTCTATGGCTACACCTTC.

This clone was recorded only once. The DNA of the CDR3 is TGTGCCAGCAGTTTGAACAGGGTGGGCACTGAAGCTTTCTTT. Its protein product is CASSLNRVGTEAFF. The rearrangement joins TRBV28 to TRBJ1-1, with D possibly TRBD1 on 6 matching bases. Germline V gene lookup returns CDR1 MDHEN and CDR2 SYDVKM. Trimming shortened V by 3 bases and J by 4 bases, and 12 bases separated the two germline ends. CDR3 length equals 14 residues.

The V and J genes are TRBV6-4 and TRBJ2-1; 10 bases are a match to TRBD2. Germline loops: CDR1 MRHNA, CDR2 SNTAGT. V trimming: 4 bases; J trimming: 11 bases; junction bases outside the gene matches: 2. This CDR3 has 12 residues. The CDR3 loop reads CASSASGGKQFF. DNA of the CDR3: TGTGCCAGCAGTGCTAGCGGGGGAAAGCAGTTCTTC.

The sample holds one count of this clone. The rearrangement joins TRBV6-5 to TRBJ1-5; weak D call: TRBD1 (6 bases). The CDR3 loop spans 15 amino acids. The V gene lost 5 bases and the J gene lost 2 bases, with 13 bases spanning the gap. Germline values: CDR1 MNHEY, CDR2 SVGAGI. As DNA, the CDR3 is TGTGCCAGCAGTCTCGTACAGGGCGGCAATCAGCCCCAGCATTTT. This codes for CASSLVQGGNQPQHF.

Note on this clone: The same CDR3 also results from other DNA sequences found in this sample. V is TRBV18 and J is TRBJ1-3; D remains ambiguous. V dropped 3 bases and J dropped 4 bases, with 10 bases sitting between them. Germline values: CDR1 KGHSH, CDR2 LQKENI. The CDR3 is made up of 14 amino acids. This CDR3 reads CASSPGRSGNTIYF. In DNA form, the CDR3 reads TGTGCCAGCTCACCGGGTCGATCCGGAAACACCATATATTTT.

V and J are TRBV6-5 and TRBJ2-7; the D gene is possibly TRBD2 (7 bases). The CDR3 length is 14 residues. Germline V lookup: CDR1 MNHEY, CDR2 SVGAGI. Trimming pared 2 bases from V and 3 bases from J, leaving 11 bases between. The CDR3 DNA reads TGTGCCAGCAGTTACCGCGGGGGCAACTACGAGCAGTACTTC. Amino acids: CASSYRGGNYEQYF.

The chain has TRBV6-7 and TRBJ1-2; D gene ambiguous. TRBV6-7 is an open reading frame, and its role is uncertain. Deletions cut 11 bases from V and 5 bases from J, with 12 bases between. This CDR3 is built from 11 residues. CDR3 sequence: CALSPRYGYTF. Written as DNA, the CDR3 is TGTGCCTTATCCCCGAGGTATGGCTACACCTTC.

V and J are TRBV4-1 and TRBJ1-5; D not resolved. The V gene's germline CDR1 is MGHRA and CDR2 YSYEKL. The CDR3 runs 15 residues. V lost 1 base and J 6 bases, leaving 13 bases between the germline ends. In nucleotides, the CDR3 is TGCGCCAGCAGCCAAGGGGAGGGCGGGAGTCAGCCCCAGCATTTT. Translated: CASSQGEGGSQPQHF.

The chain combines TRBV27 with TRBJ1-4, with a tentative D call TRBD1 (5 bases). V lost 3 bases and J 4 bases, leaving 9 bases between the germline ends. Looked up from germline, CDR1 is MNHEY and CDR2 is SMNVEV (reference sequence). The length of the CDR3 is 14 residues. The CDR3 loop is CASSLAGLNEKLFF. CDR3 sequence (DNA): TGTGCCAGCAGTTTGGCAGGGCTTAATGAAAAACTGTTTTTT.

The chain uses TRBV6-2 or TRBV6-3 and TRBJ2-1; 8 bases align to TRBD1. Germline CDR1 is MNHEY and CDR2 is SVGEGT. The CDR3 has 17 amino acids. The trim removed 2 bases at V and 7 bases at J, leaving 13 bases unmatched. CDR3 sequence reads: CASSYGSGRGRVNEQFF. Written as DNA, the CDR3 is TGTGCCAGCAGTTACGGATCGGGCAGGGGGCGAGTAAATGAGCAGTTCTTC.

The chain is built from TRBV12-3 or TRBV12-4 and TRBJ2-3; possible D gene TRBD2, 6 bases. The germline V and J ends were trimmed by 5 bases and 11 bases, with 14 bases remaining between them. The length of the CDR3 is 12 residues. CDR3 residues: CASSLPGLQQYF. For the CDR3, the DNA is TGTGCCAGCAGTCTACCGGGACTCCAGCAGTATTTT.

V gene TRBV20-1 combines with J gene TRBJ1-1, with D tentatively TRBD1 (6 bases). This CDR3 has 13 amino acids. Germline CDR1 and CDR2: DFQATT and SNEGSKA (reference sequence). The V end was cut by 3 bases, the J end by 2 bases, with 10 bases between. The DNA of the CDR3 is TGCAGTGCTAGTATAGGGGGTAACACTGAAGCTTTCTTT. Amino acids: CSASIGGNTEAFF.

The DNA of the CDR3 is TGCGCCAGCAGCCTGGGGGGAGGGATGAACACTGAAGCTTTCTTT. This encodes CASSLGGGMNTEAFF. This sequence joins TRBV4-3 and TRBJ1-1; possible D gene TRBD1, 5 bases. This CDR3 region has 15 residues. Germline V gene data show CDR1 as LGHNA and CDR2 as YSLEER. V lost 4 bases and J 0 bases, leaving 12 bases between the germline ends.

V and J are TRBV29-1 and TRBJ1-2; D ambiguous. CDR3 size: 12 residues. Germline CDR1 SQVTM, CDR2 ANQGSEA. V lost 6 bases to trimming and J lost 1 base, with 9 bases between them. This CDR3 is CSVTSINYGYTF. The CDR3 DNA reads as TGCAGCGTCACTAGCATTAACTATGGCTACACCTTC.

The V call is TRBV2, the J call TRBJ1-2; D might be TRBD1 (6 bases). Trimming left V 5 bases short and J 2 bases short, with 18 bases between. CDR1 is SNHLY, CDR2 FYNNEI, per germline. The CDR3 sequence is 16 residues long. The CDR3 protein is CASSKGGPDSNYGYTF. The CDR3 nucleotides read TGTGCCAGCAGTAAAGGGGGTCCGGACTCAAACTATGGCTACACCTTC.